The 3 T cell receptor beta chains below were found in one sample sequenced in a study of T cell changes during pregnancy in multiple sclerosis. The repertoire was sequenced with immunoSEQ multiplex PCR; TCRdb's copy has only in-frame clones and lacks some. The sample records fewer than 110,000 clones, roughly 92% being singletons. Sequences were derived from peripheral blood, sampled after pregnancy. The receptors come from a female donor with multiple sclerosis, enrolled in a pregnancy study.

The chain joins TRBV7-6 to TRBJ2-1, with 13 bases matching TRBD2. With V trimmed by 5 bases and J by 8 bases, 6 bases remained unmatched. Germline V gives CDR1 SGHVS, CDR2 FNYEAQ. The CDR3 sequence is 15 residues long. The CDR3 DNA follows: TGTGCCAGCAGCCGGCGGACTAGCGGGGGTTATGAGCAGTTCTTC. This codes for CASSRRTSGGYEQFF.

The CDR3 loop reads CASSPRVGPYEQYF. CDR3 DNA sequence: TGCGCCAGCAGCCCACGTGTGGGCCCCTACGAGCAGTACTTC. This chain connects TRBV5-1 to TRBJ2-7, with D hard to call. Germline V CDR1 and CDR2: SGHRS, YFSETQ. CDR3 length equals 14 residues. V was cut by 4 bases and J by 2 bases, with 13 bases left in between.

The rearrangement links TRBV10-1 to TRBJ2-1; the match to TRBD2 covers 13 bases. V lost 0 bases and J lost 5; bases outside the gene matches: 10. In germline, CDR1 is WNHNN, CDR2 SYGVQD (reference sequence). This CDR3 contains 19 residues. The CDR3 nucleotides read TGCGCCAGCAGTGAGTCATGGACTAGCGGGAGCGATAGTAACAATGAGCAGTTCTTC. Translated, it gives CASSESWTSGSDSNNEQFF.